These 22 T cell receptor beta chains originate from one sample sequenced in a study of shared clonotypes between healthy human individuals. Naive CD8 cells were CD45RO-negative, positively selected for CCR7, excluding terminally differentiated effector memory CD45RA+ cells. The method was immunoSEQ multiplex PCR; TCRdb's version includes in-frame clones alone and lacks a portion of them. This table has 1.5 million to 2.5 million clones, about 95% appearing once. Sequences were obtained from naive CD8+ T cells sorted from blood. The receptor source for this set is a man aged 18 to 30 in good health.

The chain has TRBV4-1 and TRBJ2-3; D unclear. Trimming left V 0 bases short and J 0 bases short, with 7 bases between. CDR3 length equals 15 residues. CDR1 is MGHRA and CDR2 is YSYEKL in the germline V gene. The DNA for the CDR3 is TGCGCCAGCAGCCAAGAACACAGAAGCACAGATACGCAGTATTTT. This codes for CASSQEHRSTDTQYF.

The chain uses TRBV10-2 and TRBJ2-1; 14 nucleotides line up with TRBD2. Germline CDR1 WSHSY, CDR2 SAAADI. This CDR3 has 16 residues. Germline trimming cut 6 bases from V and 8 bases from J; bases unmatched to any gene: 9. CDR3 DNA sequence: TGCGCCAGCAGCGAGACTAGCGGGGGGGCCGAGGATGAGCAGTTCTTC. This gives the protein CASSETSGGAEDEQFF.

V and J are TRBV7-8 and TRBJ2-7; D gene uncertain. V lost 1 base and J lost 1, with 8 bases in between. The germline gives CDR1 SGHVS, CDR2 FQNEAQ. This CDR3 spans 14 amino acids. DNA for the CDR3: TGTGCCAGCAGCTTAGAGTACGGATCCTACGAGCAGTACTTC. This codes for CASSLEYGSYEQYF.

The chain uses TRBV5-4 and TRBJ2-5, with 7 bases that match TRBD2. This CDR3 spans 15 amino acids. From germline, CDR1 is SGHNT and CDR2 YYREEE (reference sequence). Unmatched junction bases numbered 5, after V lost 0 bases and J lost 3 bases. In DNA, the CDR3 is TGTGCCAGCAGCTTGGGTGCTAGCGGAGAAGAGACCCAGTACTTC. Protein product: CASSLGASGEETQYF.

The chain links TRBV27 to TRBJ1-3, with D possibly matching TRBD1 (6 bases). This CDR3 region has 14 residues. Per the germline V gene, CDR1 is MNHEY and CDR2 is SMNVEV (reference sequence). Trimming removed 5 bases from V and 5 bases from J, with 13 bases in between. CDR3 bases: TGTGCCAGCAGTCTTACCGGGACAAGAAACACCATATATTTT. As protein: CASSLTGTRNTIYF.

Comments on this clone: Distinct nucleotide sequences in the sample also encode this CDR3. This chain connects TRBV4-1 to TRBJ2-7; 9 positions match TRBD1. Trimming cost V 1 base and J 4 bases; bases outside gene matches: 5. Germline V CDR1 and CDR2: MGHRA, YSYEKL. The CDR3 extends over 15 amino acids. The CDR3 nucleotides read TGCGCCAGCAGCCAAGTCGAGACAGGGGGGTACGAGCAGTACTTC. Its translation: CASSQVETGGYEQYF.

The chain carries TRBV5-5 and TRBJ2-7; 7 bases are shared with TRBD1. Trimming cost V 4 bases and J 5 bases; bases outside gene matches: 9. CDR1 is SGHKS, CDR2 YYEKEE, per germline (reference sequence). This CDR3 region has 14 residues. As DNA, the CDR3 is TGTGCCAGCAGCGGCCCGACAGGGCGCGACGAGCAGTACTTC. Amino acids: CASSGPTGRDEQYF.

This clone was observed a handful of times. The chain uses TRBV6-1 and TRBJ1-1, with a possible D match to TRBD1 (5 bases). There are 13 residues in the CDR3. CDR1 MNHNS and CDR2 SASEGT come from the germline V gene. V lost 6 bases to trimming and J lost 4 bases, with 12 bases between them. The CDR3 region has the DNA TGTGCCAGCAGCAGCGACAGTGGCACTGAAGCTTTCTTT. Translating gives CASSSDSGTEAFF.

This clone has only one observation. This chain links TRBV19 with TRBJ1-5, with 9 bases aligning to TRBD1. Germline V CDR1 and CDR2: LNHDA, SQIVND (reference sequence). V lost 6 bases, J lost 1 base, and 4 bases stayed unmatched. The CDR3 covers 15 residues. In nucleotides, the CDR3 is TGTGCCAGTAGCTTCACAGGGGGCAGCAATCAGCCCCAGCATTTT. Translated: CASSFTGGSNQPQHF.

This chain joins TRBV11-2 and TRBJ2-5, with 7 bases lining up with TRBD2. Looked up from germline, CDR1 is SGHAT and CDR2 is FQNNGV. J was trimmed by 5 bases and V by 4 bases; bases with no gene match: 19. The CDR3 loop spans 18 amino acids. The CDR3 here is CASSSAPEGGAGRETQYF. The CDR3 DNA sequence: TGTGCCAGCAGCTCCGCGCCTGAGGGCGGAGCCGGGAGGGAGACCCAGTACTTC. The variable domain in full, completed from reference TRBV11-2 and TRBJ2-5, reads EAGVAQSPRYKIIEKRQSVAFWCNPISGHATLYWYQQILGQGPKLLIQFQNNGVVDDSQLPKDRFSAERLKGVDSTLKIQPAKLEDSAVYLCASSSAPEGGAGRETQYFGPGTRLLVL.

The chain uses TRBV13 and TRBJ1-1; maybe TRBD1 (5 bases). CDR1 is PRHDT and CDR2 is FYEKMQ in the germline V gene (reference sequence). The ends were cut back, 8 bases at V and 7 bases at J, with 17 bases in the middle. The CDR3 runs 13 residues. This chain's CDR3 is CASGIGEGIEAFF. The DNA for the CDR3 is TGTGCCAGCGGAATAGGGGAAGGGATTGAAGCTTTCTTT.

Concerning this clone: Other nucleotide sequences from this sample produce the same CDR3. The genes are TRBV6-5 and TRBJ1-3; weak D call: TRBD1 (6 bases). The germline CDR1 and CDR2 sequences are MNHEY and SVGAGI. The V gene lost 3 bases and the J gene lost 4 bases, with 7 bases spanning the gap. The CDR3 contains 13 residues. The CDR3 nucleotides read TGTGCCAGCAGTTATGGACAGGGAAACACCATATATTTT. Amino acids: CASSYGQGNTIYF.

With regard to this clone: In the same sample, other DNA sequences code for this CDR3. This sequence joins TRBV10-2 and TRBJ2-7; D unclear. Per germline, CDR1 WSHSY and CDR2 SAAADI. The CDR3 is 12 amino acids. V lost 0 bases, J lost 7 bases, and 7 bases lay in between. DNA of the CDR3: TGCGCCAGCAGTGAGTCAGGGCGGGAGCAGTACTTC. Translating gives CASSESGREQYF.

V gene TRBV4-2 combines with J gene TRBJ2-7, with TRBD2 matching over 10 bases. The CDR3 is 15 residues long. V gave up 1 base and J gave up 0 bases; unmatched junction bases: 0. The germline CDR1 and CDR2 sequences are LGHNA and YNFKEQ. CDR3 sequence (DNA): TGTGCCAGCAGCCAAGCTAGCGGGGGCTCCTACGAGCAGTACTTC. Protein: CASSQASGGSYEQYF.

V usage is TRBV16 and J usage is TRBJ1-5; D call uncertain. Germline V lookup: CDR1 KGHSY, CDR2 FQNENV. With 2 bases removed from V and 7 bases from J, the gap between germline ends came to 9 bases. There are 13 residues in the CDR3. As DNA, the CDR3 is TGTGCCAGCAGCCAAGTGGAATGGCAGCCCCAGCATTTT. Protein product: CASSQVEWQPQHF. The full variable domain, its missing parts supplied by reference TRBV16 and TRBJ1-5, is GEEVAQTPKHLVRGEGQKAKLYCAPIKGHSYVFWYQQVLKNEFKFLISFQNENVFDETGMPKERFSAKCLPNSPCSLEIQATKLEDSAVYFCASSQVEWQPQHFGDGTRLSIL.

This sequence joins TRBV6-5 and TRBJ2-2; 7 positions agree with TRBD1. There are 13 residues in the CDR3. Germline values: CDR1 MNHEY, CDR2 SVGAGI. With 5 bases clipped from V and 7 bases from J, the junction kept 4 bases outside the gene matches. CDR3 nucleotide sequence: TGTGCCAGCAGTACACAGGGGAACGGGGAGCTGTTTTTT. This sequence encodes CASSTQGNGELFF.

The chain has TRBV28 and TRBJ2-7; 11 positions match TRBD2. Losses at the gene ends were 7 bases for V and 3 bases for J; bases not matched to a gene: 8. CDR3 length equals 15 residues. Germline V gene lookup returns CDR1 MDHEN and CDR2 SYDVKM. The CDR3 DNA reads as TGTGCCAGCACTGGACCCGGGACTAGCGGCTACGAGCAGTACTTC. Its translation: CASTGPGTSGYEQYF. The variable domain in full, completed from reference TRBV28 and TRBJ2-7, reads DVKVTQSSRYLVKRTGEKVFLECVQDMDHENMFWYRQDPGLGLRLIYFSYDVKMKEKGDIPEGYSVSREKKERFSLILESASTNQTSMYLCASTGPGTSGYEQYFGPGTRLTVT.

This chain uses TRBV7-8 with TRBJ1-5, with TRBD1 as a possible D gene (6 bases). Germline V CDR1 and CDR2: SGHVS, FQNEAQ. The CDR3 runs 16 residues. V was trimmed by 5 bases and J by 7 bases, leaving 21 bases between them. CDR3 in DNA: TGTGCCAGCAGCAGATACAGGGACGATTTCGGCCAGCCCCAGCATTTT. It yields the protein CASSRYRDDFGQPQHF.

This chain uses TRBV10-1 with TRBJ1-4; no reliable D call. V lost 9 bases to trimming and J lost 8 bases, with 13 bases between them. The CDR3 has 12 residues. Germline CDR1 and CDR2: WNHNN and SYGVQD (reference sequence). The CDR3 nucleotides are TGCGCCAGGAGCGGGCGAGAGGAAAAACTGTTTTTT. Translated: CARSGREEKLFF.

The chain is built from TRBV4-2 and TRBJ2-2; 11 nucleotides align to TRBD2. V was pared by 5 bases and J by 3 bases, with 8 bases of the junction left unmatched. From germline, CDR1 is LGHNA and CDR2 YNFKEQ. This CDR3 region has 17 residues. CDR3 sequence reads: CASSFELAGVHTGELFF. As DNA, the CDR3 is TGTGCCAGCAGCTTCGAACTAGCGGGAGTGCACACCGGGGAGCTGTTTTTT.

A single count supports this clone. Different DNA sequences within this sample yield the same CDR3. V and J are TRBV9 and TRBJ2-7; D unresolved. Germline V gives CDR1 SGDLS, CDR2 YYNGEE. The CDR3 spans 12 residues. Trimming stripped 3 bases from V and 4 bases from J, with 8 bases between. CDR3 coding DNA: TGTGCCAGCAGCGGGGATGGATACGAGCAGTACTTC. It yields the protein CASSGDGYEQYF.

V gene TRBV6-5 combines with J gene TRBJ2-1; 8 bases map to TRBD2. The ends lost 1 base at V and 5 bases at J; junction bases unmatched: 7. This CDR3 comprises 16 residues. Germline loops: CDR1 MNHEY, CDR2 SVGAGI. The CDR3 is CASSYWSAGGDNEQFF. CDR3 nucleotides: TGTGCCAGCAGTTACTGGTCTGCGGGGGGCGACAATGAGCAGTTCTTC.